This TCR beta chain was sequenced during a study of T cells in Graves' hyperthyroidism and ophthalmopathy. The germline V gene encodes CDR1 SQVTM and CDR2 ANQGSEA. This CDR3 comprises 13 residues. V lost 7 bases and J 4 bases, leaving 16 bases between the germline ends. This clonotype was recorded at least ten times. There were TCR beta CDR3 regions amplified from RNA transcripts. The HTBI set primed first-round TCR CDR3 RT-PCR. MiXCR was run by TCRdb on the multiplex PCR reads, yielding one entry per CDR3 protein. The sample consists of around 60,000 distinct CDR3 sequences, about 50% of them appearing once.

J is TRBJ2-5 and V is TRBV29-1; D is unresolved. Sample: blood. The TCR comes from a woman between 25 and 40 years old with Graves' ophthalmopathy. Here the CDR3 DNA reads TGCAGCGCCCGGCCATCGCCGGGAGAGACCCAGTACTTC. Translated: CSARPSPGETQYF.